The rows below give T cell receptor beta chains drawn from one sample of a study of lymphopenia after photon versus proton radiotherapy. Using immunoSEQ multiplex PCR, the repertoire was profiled, and TCRdb retains in-frame clones only, with some absent. Here the sample spans around 28,000 clones, around 85% being singletons. Sequencing used peripheral blood, obtained from a patient treated with photon-based radiotherapy. These receptors were collected from a man aged 50 to 60 with gastric cancer. CDR3s include the opening cysteine and the closing phenylalanine or tryptophan. A D gene is named only where the DNA matches it firmly. The size field is filled for only some rows; it gives once, few, many or a size class.

J | size | V | D | CDR3 | DNA
TRBJ1-2 | few | TRBV11-2 | . | CASSPTLGEVYGYTF | TGTGCCAGCAGCCCTACGTTGGGCGAGGTCTATGGCTACACCTTC
TRBJ2-2 | . | TRBV5-1 | . | CASSLDSGQAGELFF | TGCGCCAGCAGCTTGGATTCGGGTCAGGCCGGGGAGCTGTTTTTT
TRBJ2-5 | . | TRBV19 | . | CASTPTGPGETQYF | TGTGCCAGTACTCCTACGGGCCCGGGAGAGACCCAGTACTTC
TRBJ2-2 | . | TRBV2 | TRBD2 | CASTLRTGLTNTGELFF | TGTGCCAGCACACTAAGAACGGGACTAACGAACACCGGGGAGCTGTTTTTT
TRBJ2-2 | . | TRBV15 | . | CATSHPEGADTGELFF | TGTGCCACCAGCCACCCGGAGGGGGCGGACACCGGGGAGCTGTTTTTT
TRBJ1-3 | . | TRBV7-9 | . | CASSFSPRSSGNTIYF | TGTGCCAGCAGCTTTAGCCCCCGGAGCTCTGGAAACACCATATATTTT
TRBJ2-2 | . | TRBV11-3 | . | CASSLGVLTGELFF | TGTGCCAGCAGCTTAGGGGTCCTAACCGGGGAGCTGTTTTTT
TRBJ2-1 | . | TRBV5-5 | TRBD2 | CASSLSTGGNNEQFF | TGTGCCAGCAGCTTGTCCACGGGGGGGAACAATGAGCAGTTCTTC
TRBJ2-3 | . | TRBV27 | . | CASPQGSTDTQYF | TGTGCCAGCCCCCAGGGTAGCACAGATACGCAGTATTTT
TRBJ2-3 | . | TRBV19 | TRBD1 | CASSSPGQGASDTQYF | TGTGCCAGTAGTAGTCCGGGACAGGGGGCTTCAGATACGCAGTATTTT
TRBJ2-1 | . | TRBV7-9 | . | CASRWGGEYEQFF | TGTGCCAGCAGGTGGGGGGGCGAGTATGAGCAGTTCTTC
TRBJ2-7 | . | TRBV13 | . | CASSAQHEQYF | TGTGCCAGCAGCGCCCAGCACGAGCAGTACTTC
TRBJ1-4 | . | TRBV5-1 | TRBD1 | CASSLEGGENEKLFF | TGCGCCAGCAGCTTGGAAGGGGGCGAGAATGAAAAACTGTTTTTT
TRBJ2-1 | . | TRBV2 | TRBD2 | CASSQRGLAGGPEPFF | TGTGCCAGCAGTCAACGGGGACTAGCGGGGGGGCCAGAACCGTTCTTC
TRBJ1-6 | once | TRBV19 | TRBD1 | CASSMRDREGSPLHF | TGTGCCAGTAGTATGCGGGACAGGGAGGGATCACCCCTCCACTTT
TRBJ2-2 | . | TRBV7-3 | . | CASSPLPGGELFF | TGTGCCAGCAGCCCCCTACCTGGTGGGGAGCTGTTTTTT
TRBJ2-1 | . | TRBV5-1 | . | CASGAQGAAGNEQFF | TGCGCCAGCGGAGCACAGGGCGCCGCGGGCAATGAGCAGTTCTTC
TRBJ2-7 | . | TRBV13 | . | CASSLGYEQYF | TGTGCCAGCAGCTTAGGGTACGAGCAGTACTTC
TRBJ1-2 | . | TRBV2 | TRBD1 | CASSERGTGSGYTF | TGTGCCAGCAGTGAACGAGGGACAGGGAGCGGCTACACCTTC
TRBJ2-7 | . | TRBV4-2 | . | CASSQGQGVSYEQYF | TGTGCCAGCAGCCAAGGCCAGGGAGTGAGCTACGAGCAGTACTTC
TRBJ1-2 | . | TRBV7-9 | . | CASSSQRVHGYTF | TGTGCCAGCAGCTCTCAGAGGGTTCATGGCTACACCTTC
TRBJ1-1 | . | TRBV19 | TRBD1 | CATKRQGATKAFF | TGTGCCACAAAAAGACAGGGGGCCACTAAAGCTTTCTTT
TRBJ1-1 | medium-sized | TRBV5-4 | . | CASSFRGFNTEAFF | TGTGCCAGCAGCTTTCGGGGTTTCAACACTGAAGCTTTCTTT
TRBJ2-1 | . | TRBV7-8 | . | CASSLAGLSSYNEQFF | TGTGCCAGCAGCTTAGCGGGACTCTCCTCCTACAATGAGCAGTTCTTC
TRBJ1-5 | . | TRBV15 | . | CATSEKGPQHF | TGTGCCACCAGCGAAAAGGGGCCCCAGCATTTT
TRBJ1-1 | . | TRBV12-5 | . | CASGLQMDGVKAFF | TGTGCTAGTGGTTTGCAGATGGACGGGGTGAAAGCTTTCTTT
TRBJ1-2 | . | TRBV5-1 | . | CASTLDGPYYGYTF | TGCGCCAGCACTCTGGACGGACCTTACTATGGCTACACCTTC
TRBJ1-2 | . | TRBV7-6 | . | CASSFFTREILYGYTF | TGTGCCAGCAGCTTTTTTACCCGGGAGATACTTTATGGCTACACCTTC
TRBJ2-1 | few | TRBV7-9 | . | CASSLGGFDEQFF | TGTGCCAGCAGCCTGGGGGGTTTCGACGAGCAGTTCTTC
TRBJ2-5 | . | TRBV29-1 | . | CSAQGEETQYF | TGCAGCGCCCAAGGGGAAGAGACCCAGTACTTC
TRBJ2-6 | . | TRBV9 | TRBD1 | CASSRRQGQTSGANVLTF | TGTGCCAGCAGCCGCCGACAGGGGCAGACCTCTGGGGCCAACGTCCTGACTTTC
TRBJ2-6 | . | TRBV12-5 | . | CASGLGSGPTGANVLTF | TGTGCTAGTGGTTTGGGTTCCGGGCCGACGGGGGCCAACGTCCTGACTTTC
TRBJ2-5 | . | TRBV7-9 | TRBD2 | CASSPGTSGGQETQYF | TGTGCCAGCAGCCCAGGGACTAGCGGGGGGCAAGAGACCCAGTACTTC
TRBJ2-1 | . | TRBV5-1 | TRBD1 | CASSLRINRDRAYNEQFF | TGCGCCAGCAGCTTGCGAATTAACCGGGACAGGGCATACAATGAGCAGTTCTTC
TRBJ1-3 | . | TRBV5-1 | . | CASSFSMSSGNTIYF | TGCGCCAGCAGTTTTTCTATGTCCTCTGGAAACACCATATATTTT
TRBJ2-5 | . | TRBV5-1 | . | CASRLEGGPRETQYF | TGCGCCAGCAGATTAGAGGGGGGGCCCCGAGAGACCCAGTACTTC
TRBJ1-6 | . | TRBV7-2 | . | CASSSSGPRINSPLHF | TGTGCCAGCAGCTCTAGCGGGCCCAGGATCAATTCACCCCTCCACTTT
TRBJ2-7 | . | TRBV19 | . | CASSISGNSYEQYF | TGTGCCAGTAGTATCTCCGGGAACTCCTACGAGCAGTACTTC
TRBJ1-1 | . | TRBV6-1 | TRBD1 | CASSIFGQGSAEAFF | TGTGCCAGCAGTATATTTGGACAGGGCAGCGCTGAAGCTTTCTTT
TRBJ1-5 | few | TRBV7-2 | . | CASSSPRYAQRGNQPQHF | TGTGCCAGCAGCTCCCCTCGGTACGCACAGAGGGGCAATCAGCCCCAGCATTTT
TRBJ2-3 | . | TRBV9 | . | CASSQQFFNGDTQYF | TGTGCCAGCAGCCAACAGTTCTTCAACGGAGATACGCAGTATTTT
TRBJ2-2 | . | TRBV6-5 | TRBD2 | CASRSSGATGELFF | TGTGCCAGCAGATCTAGCGGGGCGACCGGGGAGCTGTTTTTT